A selection of T cell receptor beta chains follows, all from one sample in a study of identifying expanded T cells in peripheral blood. Clones were read by immunoSEQ multiplex PCR, and TCRdb kept only the in-frame ones, dropping some. The table records some 76,000 clones, roughly 90% of them present only once. Sequences were obtained from blood. The receptors derive from a person between 18 and 75 years old in good health. The conserved cysteine and the conserved F or W are not part of the CDR3 here. Expanded clones are given a class, and other clones once, few, many or no size at all.

clone size | J gene | V gene | CDR3 protein
. | TRBJ1-6 | TRBV11-2 | ASRIASSYNSPLH
. | TRBJ2-2 | TRBV2 | ASSDQVPSNTGELF
. | TRBJ2-7 | TRBV10-3 | AISEVGGMGTYEQY
. | TRBJ2-4 | TRBV7-9 | ASSYPLTGRRIQY
. | TRBJ2-2 | TRBV29-1 | SVEGSTGELF
. | TRBJ2-5 | TRBV6-5 | ASSYRYQETQY
. | TRBJ2-4 | TRBV4-3 | ASSQDLEGVKDIQY
. | TRBJ2-7 | TRBV29-1 | SATKAPQATGEQY
. | TRBJ1-2 | TRBV19 | ASSSLRANYGYT
. | TRBJ2-5 | TRBV5-1 | ASSVGLAGGQETQY
. | TRBJ2-7 | TRBV6-5 | ASSSPTGSSYEQY
. | TRBJ2-7 | TRBV5-8 | ASSLRVSYEQY
. | TRBJ1-2 | TRBV5-4 | ASSLDRGDGYT
. | TRBJ2-1 | TRBV10-2 | ASAVASGSSYNEQF
. | TRBJ1-5 | TRBV5-8 | ASSLRQPQH
. | TRBJ1-5 | TRBV10-3 | AISEGPGVLPQH
. | TRBJ2-7 | TRBV7-6 | ASSEGGSYEQY
few | TRBJ1-5 | TRBV7-9 | ASSFEGSNQPQH
once | TRBJ1-1 | TRBV18 | ASSARRSPEAF
. | TRBJ1-2 | TRBV5-8 | ASSLISGRGSYGYT
. | TRBJ1-4 | TRBV5-4 | ASSFFDRPEEKLF
. | TRBJ2-5 | TRBV5-1 | ASSLEGNSVETQY
. | TRBJ2-1 | TRBV5-1 | ASSQGQGTYNEQF
. | TRBJ2-2 | TRBV7-2 | ASSLEGGTGTGELF
. | TRBJ1-2 | TRBV28 | ASSLRVQGYGYT
. | TRBJ1-1 | TRBV5-1 | ASSLRQSVNTEAF
. | TRBJ2-7 | TRBV25-1 | ASSEGRDLGEQY
. | TRBJ2-2 | TRBV19 | ASGTTGTGTGELF
. | TRBJ2-5 | TRBV28 | ASSLGGAEETQY
. | TRBJ2-1 | TRBV7-3 | ASSAGTLDPYNEQF
. | TRBJ2-3 | TRBV6-1 | ASSGDRVTDTQY